This T cell receptor (beta chain) came from a study of T cell responses to AZD1222 COVID-19 vaccine. CDR1 and CDR2 from the germline V gene are MNHEY and SVGAGI. The CDR3 has 14 residues. V was clipped by 10 bases and J by 1 base; unmatched bases: 6. This clone has just one count. Its antigen is not known. Only in-frame clones appear in the TCRdb table, and some are missing; sequencing was by immunoSEQ multiplex PCR. The table has 90,000 to 150,000 clones, 75% to 95% seen once; the top ten hold under 4.5%. Findings and limits, study-wide: The span of vaccine-associated CD4 TCRs extended across spike, with dominance at 160-218 and 743-854. Nearly half of spike-specific TCRs reportedly target unmutated variant regions.

This clonotype originated in an adult who received the MenACWY meningococcal vaccine as a control. V usage is TRBV6-5 and J usage is TRBJ2-2; 7 nucleotides align to TRBD1. The specimen was peripheral blood, collected 28 days after the second dose of the MenACWY control vaccine. The CDR3 DNA is TGTGCCATCCGGGACAGACGGAACACCGGGGAGCTGTTTTTT. It codes for CAIRDRRNTGELFF.